This is a list of T cell receptor beta chains from one sample in a study of Graves' ophthalmopathy and Graves' hyperthyroidism. Via MiXCR, TCRdb re-called the multiplex PCR reads, giving one row per CDR3 protein. Among 450,000 to 600,000 distinct CDR3 sequences listed, just under 40% were seen once. Sequencing input: peripheral blood or thyroid tissue (not recorded which). All receptors derive from an adult man with Graves' hyperthyroidism. Both conserved end residues are part of each CDR3. D genes are given only for firm matches. Clone size appears in some rows only: once, few, many, or a class for an expanded clone.

clone size	CDR3 length	V gene	J gene	D gene	CDR3 DNA	CDR3 protein
many	15	TRBV24-1	TRBJ2-2	-	TGTGCCACCAGTGATTCCCCCCGGGGAGCCGGGGAGCTGTTTTTT	CATSDSPRGAGELFF
-	14	TRBV19	TRBJ2-1	TRBD2	TGTGCCAGTAGGGAGCGGGAGGGCCGTAATGAGCAGTTCTTC	CASREREGRNEQFF
many	12	TRBV20-1	TRBJ2-7	-	TGCAGTGCTAGGGAAGGGACCTACGAGCAGTACTTC	CSAREGTYEQYF
-	15	TRBV5-5	TRBJ2-1	TRBD2	TGCGCCAGCAGCTTGGAACTAGCGGGAGGCGCTGAGCAGTTCTTC	CASSLELAGGAEQFF
many	14	TRBV5-8	TRBJ2-7	-	TGCGCCAGCAGCTTGGAGGCAGGAACCTACGAGCAGTACTTC	CASSLEAGTYEQYF
many	13	TRBV6-6	TRBJ1-5	-	TGTGCCAGCAGTTTTGAGGACAATCAGCCCCAGCATTTT	CASSFEDNQPQHF
-	15	TRBV7-8	TRBJ2-3	-	TGTGCCAGCAGCCGGAACAGGTTAAGCACAGATACGCAGTATTTT	CASSRNRLSTDTQYF
-	13	TRBV5-6	TRBJ2-7	-	TGTGCCAGCAGAGGGCTAGTAGGAAATGAGCAGTACTTC	CASRGLVGNEQYF
-	13	TRBV7-9	TRBJ1-4	-	TGTGCCAGCAGCCAGACGAGTAATGAAAAACTGTTTTTT	CASSQTSNEKLFF
-	8	TRBV2	TRBJ1-5	-	TGTGCCAGCAGTGCCCAGCATTTT	CASSAQHF
-	16	TRBV29-1	TRBJ2-5	TRBD2	TGCAGCGTCTGGACTAGCGGGACCTTGCTTATAGAGACCCAGTACTTC	CSVWTSGTLLIETQYF
once	11	TRBV20-1	TRBJ1-2	-	TGCAGTGCCACCAATAGCGGGGGCTACACCTTC	CSATNSGGYTF
-	14	TRBV25-1	TRBJ1-6	-	TGTGCTAGGTCAGGGCTCTCCTATAATTCACCCCTCCACTTT	CARSGLSYNSPLHF
many	12	TRBV29-1	TRBJ1-2	TRBD1	TGCAGCGGTCTCCTGGGACAGCAGGGCTACACCTTC	CSGLLGQQGYTF
many	14	TRBV6-1	TRBJ2-7	TRBD1	TGTGCCAGCAGTGGAGGACAGGTCCCCTACGAGCAGTACTTC	CASSGGQVPYEQYF
-	12	TRBV12-3/TRBV12-4	TRBJ2-7	TRBD1	TGTGCCAGCAGTACAGGGGGAGACGAGCAGTACTTC	CASSTGGDEQYF
many	14	TRBV12-3/TRBV12-4	TRBJ2-7	TRBD1	TGTGCCAGCAGCGGGACAGGGGGAGGCTACGAGCAGTACTTC	CASSGTGGGYEQYF
-	15	TRBV7-9	TRBJ1-3	-	TGTGCCAGCAGCTCAGAGCAATTCTCTGGAAACACCATATATTTT	CASSSEQFSGNTIYF
many	12	TRBV29-1	TRBJ2-2	-	TGCAGCGTCCAGACAGGCGGCGGGGAGCTGTTTTTT	CSVQTGGGELFF
many	12	TRBV25-1	TRBJ1-2	-	TGTGCCAGCAATGAGGGGCGGGGTGGCTACACCTTC	CASNEGRGGYTF
many	13	TRBV11-2	TRBJ1-2	-	TGTGCCAGCAGCTTTACCACTAACTATGGCTACACCTTC	CASSFTTNYGYTF
many	14	TRBV5-5	TRBJ2-2	TRBD2	TGTGCCAGCAGCAGGGGGACTAGCGACGGGGAGCTGTTTTTT	CASSRGTSDGELFF
-	15	TRBV7-9	TRBJ2-1	-	TGTGCCAGCAGCCCAGGGTTAATCAGGGGCGATGAGCAGTTCTTC	CASSPGLIRGDEQFF
few	14	TRBV10-3	TRBJ2-7	TRBD2	TGTGCCATCAAGACTAGCGGGCCGTGGGACGAGCAGTACTTC	CAIKTSGPWDEQYF
-	16	TRBV12-3/TRBV12-4	TRBJ2-7	-	TGTGCCAGCAGTTCCACGCCGCGTGACAAAAACTACGAGCAGTACTTC	CASSSTPRDKNYEQYF
-	14	TRBV7-2	TRBJ2-7	-	TGTGCCAGCCTAAAGGCAGGGAACTCCTACGAGCAGTACTTC	CASLKAGNSYEQYF
-	15	TRBV7-8	TRBJ2-5	-	TGTGCCAGCAGCCCGCCAGCGGAATACCAAGAGACCCAGTACTTC	CASSPPAEYQETQYF
-	13	TRBV29-1	TRBJ1-2	TRBD1	TGCAGCGTTGGGGGGCAGGGGGCAGATGGCTACACCTTC	CSVGGQGADGYTF
few	16	TRBV24-1	TRBJ1-6	-	TGTGCCTGGAGCGGGGTAGAAGAACCCCTTAATTCACCCCTCCACTTT	CAWSGVEEPLNSPLHF
-	12	TRBV20-1	TRBJ1-2	-	TGCAGTGCTAGAGTAGCAGGAGATGGCTACACCTTC	CSARVAGDGYTF
-	14	TRBV5-1	TRBJ1-2	-	TGCGCCAGCACAACAGGGATGAGAGACTATGGCTACACCTTC	CASTTGMRDYGYTF
many	15	TRBV20-1	TRBJ2-7	-	TGCAGTGCTAGAGCTTTCGAGGGGTCCAACTACGAGCAGTACTTC	CSARAFEGSNYEQYF
once	16	TRBV7-9	TRBJ2-1	TRBD2	TGTGCCAGCAGCCAAGATGGAAGCGGGGGCAACAATGAGCAGTTCTTC	CASSQDGSGGNNEQFF
-	14	TRBV6-5	TRBJ1-4	TRBD1	TGTGCCAGCAGTAAGACAGGGGGCGAGGAAAAACTGTTTTTT	CASSKTGGEEKLFF
-	16	TRBV29-1	TRBJ1-2	-	TGCAGCAGACACAATAAACAACAGGGAGCTAACTATGGCTACACCTTC	CSRHNKQQGANYGYTF
few	18	TRBV7-6	TRBJ2-7	TRBD2	TGTGCCAGCAGCAAGACCTTCGGTAGTTCTAGCGGGAGATCCGAGCAGTACTTC	CASSKTFGSSSGRSEQYF
many	13	TRBV6-2/TRBV6-3	TRBJ1-2	TRBD1	TGTGCCGTCCGGGACAGTACCAACTATGGCTACACCTTC	CAVRDSTNYGYTF
few	15	TRBV9	TRBJ1-4	-	TGTGCCAGCAGCCAAGAATCCGGGTATGGTGAAAAACTGTTTTTT	CASSQESGYGEKLFF
many	14	TRBV5-8	TRBJ2-2	TRBD1	TGTGCCAGCAGCTTGAGGGGGCGCACCGGGGAGCTGTTTTTT	CASSLRGRTGELFF
-	13	TRBV10-3	TRBJ2-2	-	TGTGCCATCAGTCTTCTAATACAGGGGGAGCTGTTTTTT	CAISLLIQGELFF
few	18	TRBV2	TRBJ2-1	TRBD2	TGTGCCAGCAGTGAACGGGGCGGGGGGGCCGTTTCCTACAATGAGCAGTTCTTC	CASSERGGGAVSYNEQFF
-	14	TRBV25-1	TRBJ2-7	TRBD1	TGTGCCAGCCTGGGACAGGGGATCTCCTACGAGCAGTACTTC	CASLGQGISYEQYF
many	15	TRBV5-8	TRBJ2-2	TRBD2	TGTGCCAGCAGCTCGGGACTAGCGGTCACCGGGGAGCTGTTTTTT	CASSSGLAVTGELFF
many	15	TRBV6-6	TRBJ2-5	TRBD2	TGTGCCAGCAGTTCGTCGGGAGGGCCCGTGGAGACCCAGTACTTC	CASSSSGGPVETQYF
many	16	TRBV7-9	TRBJ2-5	-	TGTGCCAGCAGCTTACTTCGGGGGTCGTACCAAGAGACCCAGTACTTC	CASSLLRGSYQETQYF
-	15	TRBV12-3/TRBV12-4	TRBJ2-2	-	TGTGCCAACAGTTTACAATCCTGGTCAACCGGGGAGCTGTTTTTT	CANSLQSWSTGELFF
few	18	TRBV5-1	TRBJ2-6	-	TGCGCCAGCAGCTTAGGCAGGGGACCCAACTCTGGGGCCAACGTCCTGACTTTC	CASSLGRGPNSGANVLTF
few	13	TRBV29-1	TRBJ2-7	TRBD1	TGCAGCGTTGTGTGGACAGGGGCCTACGAGCAGTACTTC	CSVVWTGAYEQYF
many	12	TRBV6-1	TRBJ2-7	TRBD2	TGTGCCAGCAGGACGGGAGGATCCGAGCAGTACTTC	CASRTGGSEQYF
-	16	TRBV20-1	TRBJ1-5	-	TGCAGTGCTAGAGATCTGGCAGGTGGGGGAGGTCAGCCCCAGCATTTT	CSARDLAGGGGQPQHF
-	16	TRBV24-1	TRBJ2-3	-	TGTGCCACCAGTGACCGTAGCGGAGTCGCCTACAATGAGCAGTATTTT	CATSDRSGVAYNEQYF
-	14	TRBV3-1	TRBJ2-5	-	TGTGCCAGCAGCCAAGGGGGGGCCCAAGAGACCCAGTACTTC	CASSQGGAQETQYF